The 8 T cell receptor beta chains listed next were all sequenced from one sample in a study of blood T cell repertoires in COVID-19. Repertoires were generated with immunoSEQ multiplex PCR, while TCRdb's copy carries only in-frame clones and drops some. The table has tens of thousands of clones, 88% seen once. The sample taken for sequencing was peripheral blood. Receptor source: an elderly woman with acute or convalescent COVID-19.

The rearrangement uses TRBV7-2 and TRBJ2-5, with 13 bases matching TRBD2. There are 17 residues in the CDR3. Per the germline V gene, CDR1 is SGHTA and CDR2 is FQGNSA. The trim removed 2 bases at V and 2 bases at J, leaving 5 bases unmatched. In nucleotides, the CDR3 is TGTGCCAGCAGCTTATTAGGGACTAGCGGGAATCAAGAGACCCAGTACTTC. Translated, it gives CASSLLGTSGNQETQYF.

The chain links TRBV7-2 to TRBJ1-2, with 8 positions matching TRBD1. Germline V lookup: CDR1 SGHTA, CDR2 FQGNSA. V lost 5 bases and J lost 6; bases outside the gene matches: 2. The CDR3 totals 12 residues. CDR3 coding DNA: TGTGCCAGCAGCCCGGACAGGGATGGCTACACCTTC. Translated: CASSPDRDGYTF.

V usage is TRBV6-5 and J usage is TRBJ2-5; 7 bases agree with TRBD2. V dropped 5 bases and J dropped 3; count of bases not matched to a gene: 9. Germline V gene lookup returns CDR1 MNHEY and CDR2 SVGAGI. The CDR3 runs to 15 residues. This chain's CDR3 is CASSPRWGGEETQYF. In DNA form, the CDR3 reads TGTGCCAGCAGTCCCCGGTGGGGGGGGGAAGAGACCCAGTACTTC.

The chain links TRBV4-2 to TRBJ1-2; D perhaps matches TRBD1 (6 bases). V was trimmed by 3 bases and J by 4 bases, leaving 15 bases between them. This CDR3 comprises 15 residues. CDR1 is LGHNA and CDR2 is YNFKEQ in the germline V gene. CDR3 bases: TGTGCCAGCAGCCAGACCCCGGACAGTGGCTATGGCTACACCTTC. This gives the protein CASSQTPDSGYGYTF.

The V gene is TRBV11-3, the J gene TRBJ2-3; D is uncertain. Germline-derived CDR1 and CDR2 are SGHNT and YENEEA. V was cut by 5 bases and J by 5 bases, with 11 bases left in between. The CDR3 totals 13 residues. CDR3 loop: CASSTRGGDTQYF. As DNA, the CDR3 is TGTGCCAGCAGCACTCGAGGTGGAGATACGCAGTATTTT. Supplemented by reference TRBV11-3 and TRBJ2-3, the full variable domain reads EAGVVQSPRYKIIEKKQPVAFWCNPISGHNTLYWYLQNLGQGPELLIRYENEEAVDDSQLPKDRFSAERLKGVDSTLKIQPAELGDSAVYLCASSTRGGDTQYFGPGTRLTVL.

V usage is TRBV7-2 and J usage is TRBJ1-1; a possible D gene is TRBD1 (5 bases). Germline CDR1 SGHTA, CDR2 FQGNSA. Trimming took off 10 bases at V and 1 base at J, with 13 bases between the two ends. The CDR3 is 13 amino acids. CDR3 in amino acids: CAIRLQGNTEAFF. The CDR3, as DNA: TGTGCCATACGCCTCCAGGGGAACACTGAAGCTTTCTTT.

The J gene is TRBJ2-6, the V gene TRBV2, with D possibly being TRBD1 (5 bases). The V gene's germline CDR1 is SNHLY and CDR2 FYNNEI. This CDR3 comprises 16 residues. V was shortened by 6 bases and J by 0 bases, with 12 bases between the two germline ends. Here the CDR3 DNA reads TGTGCCAGCAGAGCCGCAGGGCGCTCTGGGGCCAACGTCCTGACTTTC. Translating gives CASRAAGRSGANVLTF.

The chain employs TRBV5-4 and TRBJ2-3; perhaps TRBD2 as D (6 bases). The CDR3 length is 15 residues. The V end lost 5 bases, the J end lost 2 bases, and 15 bases lay between the germline ends. CDR1 is SGHNT and CDR2 is YYREEE in the germline V gene (reference sequence). The DNA of the CDR3 is TGTGCCAGCAGACCTCCGGGACTTAACACAGATACGCAGTATTTT. It codes for CASRPPGLNTDTQYF.